Listed below are T cell receptor beta chains from one sample, sequenced in a study of blood T cells in healthy people across ages. TCRdb called the 5' RACE reads again in MiXCR, with one record for every CDR3 protein. There are over 750,000 distinct CDR3 sequences in the sample; around 25% occur only once, and more than 8% lies in the top ten. These sequences were also reported in another study, on T cells of mothers and their children.

The sequenced sample was blood. The receptors here all came from a boy aged 10-17 years in good health. CDR3s include the opening cysteine and the closing phenylalanine or tryptophan. Each record gives: CDR3 protein, J gene, D gene, V gene. A D gene is named only where the DNA matches it firmly.

CSVGVNYGYTF TRBJ1-2 . TRBV29-1
CASRRDMNQYF TRBJ2-5 . TRBV11-2
CASSLKKVSYNEQFF TRBJ2-1 . TRBV5-6
CATQDGYNEQFF TRBJ2-1 . TRBV2
CASSARGAENTIYF TRBJ1-3 . TRBV7-6
CSVRQGSVDEQFF TRBJ2-1 TRBD1 TRBV20-1
CAISDGAEGADTQYF TRBJ2-3 . TRBV10-3
CASSIAQGYEQYF TRBJ2-7 . TRBV19
CASSDFAETQYF TRBJ2-5 . TRBV2
CASSQGELLEQYF . . TRBV4-1
CSVEQQGLGTDTQYF TRBJ2-3 TRBD1 TRBV29-1
CSALMGGRETQYF TRBJ2-5 . TRBV20-1
CASSQGGDTGELFF TRBJ2-2 . TRBV25-1
CSVGSMDGYTF TRBJ1-2 . TRBV29-1
CASSASGASSYEQYF TRBJ2-7 TRBD2 TRBV5-1
CASSPGTPDEQFF TRBJ2-1 . TRBV4-1
CASSTGFWVVGNEKLFF TRBJ1-4 . TRBV28
CANSAGRTGELFF TRBJ2-2 . TRBV11-2
CASSQIQDLYEQYF TRBJ2-7 . TRBV4-1
CASSVKRLGPNTDTQYF TRBJ2-3 . TRBV2
CADANGVSSYNEQFF TRBJ2-1 . TRBV12-3/TRBV12-4
CASSYPRGSTDTQYF TRBJ2-3 . TRBV6-6
CASRKATNEKLFF TRBJ1-4 . TRBV6-6
CASSPPGGHTEAFF TRBJ1-1 . TRBV7-9
CASSLESSGYTF TRBJ1-2 . TRBV12-3/TRBV12-4
CASRRLDSPTSTDTQYF TRBJ2-3 . TRBV28
CASSDGLAPSTDTQYF TRBJ2-3 TRBD2 TRBV6-4
CASSPLDGTGSYEQYF TRBJ2-7 TRBD1 TRBV4-2
CASRLGASTNEKLFF TRBJ1-4 . TRBV7-2
CASSTGQDKQETQYF TRBJ2-5 TRBD1 TRBV12-3/TRBV12-4
CASSPGTLYAFF TRBJ1-1 . TRBV7-9
CASSKALNGDISGYTF TRBJ1-2 . TRBV21-1
CASSLAGGSTEAFF TRBJ1-1 . TRBV5-6
CASSRGGWGYGYTF TRBJ1-2 TRBD1 TRBV11-3
CASSPQNSGSEVGELFF TRBJ2-2 TRBD2 TRBV3-1
CASSLAGARGGYTF TRBJ1-2 . TRBV5-5
CASRTGTGDSPLHF TRBJ1-6 TRBD1 TRBV6-1
CASSYSGTVRSPLHF TRBJ1-6 TRBD1 TRBV6-2/TRBV6-3
CATSRDPPLAGVYEQYF TRBJ2-7 TRBD2 TRBV15
CASSGGDRGDYEQYF . TRBD1 TRBV9
CSAMDPRSSYEQYF TRBJ2-7 . TRBV20-1
CASSTGDSRYQETQYF TRBJ2-5 . TRBV11-1
CASSRRQGRETQYF TRBJ2-5 TRBD1 TRBV4-1
CASSVASGIVPGQETQYF TRBJ2-5 TRBD2 TRBV25-1
CASSQIREGEKLFF TRBJ1-4 . TRBV3-1